Following are 32 T cell receptor beta chains from one sample sequenced in a study of shared clonotypes between healthy human individuals. Here immunoSEQ multiplex PCR was the method, and the copy in TCRdb shows in-frame clones only, minus some. The table lists about 2.4 million clones, 80% to 95% of them singletons. Sequencing input: naive CD4+ T cells from PBMCs. Subset specified: CD45RA+ positively selected. The receptors derive from a man in his late teens or twenties in good health. Some clones in this sample may be carry-over from other donors' samples.

The CDR3 nucleotides read TGTGCCAGCAGCTTCAGCGAGCAGTACTTC. As protein: CASSFSEQYF. The rearrangement uses TRBV7-3 and TRBJ2-7; D remains unclear. Trimming stripped 3 bases from V and 6 bases from J, with 3 bases between. Germline-derived CDR1 and CDR2 are SGHTA and FQGTGA. The CDR3 sequence is 10 residues long.

The rearrangement joins TRBV27 to TRBJ1-3; 7 bases align to TRBD1. CDR1 is MNHEY, CDR2 SMNVEV, per germline (reference sequence). The CDR3 covers 16 residues. V lost 6 bases to trimming and J lost 4 bases; unmatched junction nucleotides: 12. The CDR3 protein is CASSLRGPAGGNTIYF. In nucleotides, the CDR3 is TGTGCCAGCAGCCTAAGGGGGCCGGCGGGGGGAAACACCATATATTTT.

The chain joins TRBV5-8 to TRBJ2-2, with 9 positions matching TRBD1. V dropped 3 bases and J dropped 5; count of bases not matched to a gene: 5. CDR3 size: 15 residues. CDR1 and CDR2 from the germline V gene are SGHTS and YDEGEE. The CDR3, as DNA: TGTGCCAGCAGCTCCGGGACAGGGTGGACCGGGGAGCTGTTTTTT. Its protein is CASSSGTGWTGELFF.

This clone was found once. At one end, the junction sequence differs from germline, possibly due to a read error. CDR3 DNA: TGTGCCAGCAGCCTAGAGGACAGGTCCATTCAGTACTTC. This encodes CASSLEDRSIQYF. The J gene is TRBJ2-4, the V gene TRBV11-2; 7 nucleotides line up with TRBD1. The length of the CDR3 is 13 residues. Germline V CDR1 and CDR2: SGHAT, FQNNGV.

About this clone itself: This same CDR3 is encoded by further DNA sequences in the sample. The CDR3 sequence: CASSLGDSSYEQYF. The CDR3 DNA is TGCGCCAGCAGTTTAGGGGATAGCTCCTACGAGCAGTACTTC. The chain employs TRBV5-1 and TRBJ2-7; possibly TRBD1 for D (5 bases). CDR1 SGHRS and CDR2 YFSETQ come from the germline V gene. Trimming removed 5 bases from V and 0 bases from J, with 12 bases in between. This CDR3 region has 14 residues.

The table lists this clone with a count of one. Other DNA sequences from this sample encode an identical CDR3 as well. The chain carries TRBV28 and TRBJ1-3; the D is unclear. The V and J ends lost 3 bases and 7 bases respectively, with 4 bases between them. The CDR3 contains 11 residues. Germline V gene sequence: CDR1 MDHEN, CDR2 SYDVKM. This CDR3 is CASSLENTIYF. CDR3 nucleotides: TGTGCCAGCAGTTTGGAGAACACCATATATTTT.

The chain uses TRBV27 and TRBJ2-2, with TRBD1 as a possible D gene (6 bases). CDR1 and CDR2 from the germline V gene are MNHEY and SMNVEV (reference sequence). This CDR3 contains 15 residues. The V gene lost 4 bases and the J gene lost 4 bases, with 13 bases spanning the gap. This chain's CDR3 is CASSSRGVATGELFF. The DNA for the CDR3 is TGTGCCAGCAGTTCCAGGGGTGTAGCCACCGGGGAGCTGTTTTTT.

The rearrangement links TRBV7-9 to TRBJ1-5; D is perhaps TRBD1 (5 bases). Between the trimmed V and J ends, which lost 1 base and 7 bases, there was a span of 14 bases. Germline CDR1 SEHNR, CDR2 FQNEAQ (reference sequence). CDR3 size: 15 residues. DNA for the CDR3: TGTGCCAGCAGCTTAGAGGGACCCCAGATACAGCCCCAGCATTTT. Residues: CASSLEGPQIQPQHF.

J is TRBJ1-1 and V is TRBV19, with D perhaps matching TRBD1 (6 bases). V was trimmed by 5 bases and J by 4 bases, leaving 17 bases between them. The CDR3 spans 15 residues. Germline CDR1 is LNHDA and CDR2 is SQIVND (reference sequence). The CDR3 DNA sequence: TGTGCCAGTAGTGCCACAACGCGGGGGCGCACTGAAGCTTTCTTT. Its protein product is CASSATTRGRTEAFF.

The chain carries TRBV10-2 and TRBJ2-1, with 14 nucleotides matching TRBD2. The germline V gene encodes CDR1 WSHSY and CDR2 SAAADI. After removal of 6 bases from V and 7 bases from J, the junction contained 8 bases not matched to a gene. CDR3 length: 16 amino acids. The CDR3 region has the DNA TGCGCCAGCAGCCACCGACTAGCGGGAGGGGTGAATGAGCAGTTCTTC. As protein: CASSHRLAGGVNEQFF.

About this clone itself: This CDR3 is also generated by other DNA sequences in the sample. The genes are TRBV2 and TRBJ2-3; D remains ambiguous. This CDR3 contains 14 residues. The germline V gene has CDR1 SNHLY and CDR2 FYNNEI. With 0 bases removed from V and 2 bases from J, the gap between germline ends came to 6 bases. In nucleotides, the CDR3 is TGTGCCAGCAGTGAAGCGCTTCCCACAGATACGCAGTATTTT. Its protein is CASSEALPTDTQYF.

The chain is built from TRBV5-1 and TRBJ2-3; 10 bases are shared with TRBD2. With V trimmed by 0 bases and J by 4 bases, 5 bases remained unmatched. The CDR3 loop spans 16 amino acids. Germline CDR1 and CDR2: SGHRS and YFSETQ. CDR3: CASSLEGAGGADTQYF. The CDR3 DNA is TGCGCCAGCAGCTTGGAAGGAGCGGGAGGGGCAGATACGCAGTATTTT.

V gene TRBV7-2 combines with J gene TRBJ2-7, with D perhaps TRBD1 (6 bases). CDR3 length: 15 amino acids. In germline, CDR1 is SGHTA, CDR2 FQGNSA. The V gene lost 5 bases and the J gene lost 0 bases, with 14 bases spanning the gap. The CDR3: CASSPWTETSYEQYF. The CDR3 DNA sequence: TGTGCCAGCAGCCCTTGGACAGAAACCTCCTACGAGCAGTACTTC.

The rearrangement links TRBV29-1 to TRBJ2-3; 12 bases line up with TRBD2. Trimming took 0 bases from V and 12 from J; bases not matched to a gene: 19. This CDR3 is built from 18 residues. Looked up from germline, CDR1 is SQVTM and CDR2 is ANQGSEA. The CDR3 reads CSVEDGIRLAGDHFYQYF. Here the CDR3 DNA reads TGCAGCGTTGAAGATGGGATTAGACTAGCGGGAGACCACTTTTATCAGTATTTT.

The gene calls are TRBV9 and TRBJ1-2; TRBD1 is a possible D gene (6 bases). The CDR3 loop spans 13 amino acids. The V and J ends lost 5 bases and 2 bases respectively, with 10 bases between them. Germline CDR1 and CDR2: SGDLS and YYNGEE. This chain's CDR3 is CASRRGQNYGYTF. DNA for the CDR3: TGTGCCAGCAGAAGAGGACAGAACTATGGCTACACCTTC. The entire variable domain, with the rest obtained from reference TRBV9 and TRBJ1-2, is as follows: DSGVTQTPKHLITATGQRVTLRCSPRSGDLSVYWYQQSLDQGLQFLIQYYNGEERAKGNILERFSAQQFPDLHSELNLSSLELGDSALYFCASRRGQNYGYTFGSGTRLTVV.

The genes are TRBV28 and TRBJ1-1; TRBD1 matches at 11 bases. The junction had 7 bases not matched to a gene; V was cut back by 4 bases and J by 3 bases. Per germline, CDR1 MDHEN and CDR2 SYDVKM. The CDR3 spans 16 residues. This chain's CDR3 is CASSSPGTGGDTEAFF. CDR3 in DNA: TGTGCCAGCAGTTCCCCCGGGACAGGGGGGGACACTGAAGCTTTCTTT.

V and J are TRBV29-1 and TRBJ2-7; the match to TRBD1 covers 7 bases. Germline V CDR1 and CDR2: SQVTM, ANQGSEA. V was pared by 6 bases and J by 0 bases, with 14 bases of the junction left unmatched. The CDR3 consists of 16 residues. CDR3 in amino acids: CSVHEPGQRNSYEQYF. Here the CDR3 DNA reads TGCAGCGTCCACGAACCGGGACAGAGGAACTCCTACGAGCAGTACTTC.

The rearrangement uses TRBV19 and TRBJ2-4; the D is unclear. Trimming pared 5 bases from V and 0 bases from J, leaving 11 bases between. This CDR3 is built from 15 residues. Germline V lookup: CDR1 LNHDA, CDR2 SQIVND (reference sequence). The CDR3 coding sequence is TGTGCCAGTAGTCCCTCGGAGTTAGCCAAAAACATTCAGTACTTC. Translation: CASSPSELAKNIQYF.

The chain has TRBV7-2 and TRBJ2-5; possibly TRBD1 or TRBD2 for D (7 bases each). Between the trimmed V and J ends, which lost 2 bases and 7 bases, there was a span of 20 bases. The CDR3 is made up of 16 amino acids. From germline, CDR1 is SGHTA and CDR2 FQGNSA. The CDR3: CASSLLLGQGEGTQYF. In DNA form, the CDR3 reads TGTGCCAGCAGCTTACTCCTGGGCCAGGGGGAGGGGACCCAGTACTTC.

This clone was seen only a few times. Other nucleotide sequences from this sample produce the same CDR3. J is TRBJ1-2 and V is TRBV20-1; 8 positions match TRBD1. The CDR3 extends over 11 amino acids. V lost 6 bases, J lost 8 bases, and 5 bases stayed unmatched. Germline CDR1 is DFQATT and CDR2 is SNEGSKA (reference sequence). CDR3 sequence (DNA): TGCAGTGCACGACAGGGGAAGGGCTACACCTTC. Translation gives CSARQGKGYTF.

For this clone: In the same sample, other DNA sequences code for this CDR3. The chain couples TRBV7-2 to TRBJ2-3; D is unclear. The CDR3 contains 14 residues. Trimming cost V 1 base and J 1 base, with 6 bases left between them. The V gene's germline CDR1 is SGHTA and CDR2 FQGNSA. The CDR3 loop reads CASSLGLGTDTQYF. CDR3 DNA sequence: TGTGCCAGCAGCTTAGGTCTAGGCACAGATACGCAGTATTTT.

The rearrangement uses TRBV28 and TRBJ2-2, with D unclear. V dropped 8 bases and J dropped 2 bases, with 6 bases sitting between them. The CDR3 runs 12 residues. CDR1 and CDR2 (germline): MDHEN, SYDVKM. The CDR3 spells CASPSNTGELFF. The CDR3 DNA follows: TGTGCCAGCCCCAGTAACACCGGGGAGCTGTTTTTT.

The CDR3 DNA sequence: TGTGCCAGCAGTCGGGGGACAGCGACTACGAACTATGGCTACACCTTC. It yields the protein CASSRGTATTNYGYTF. This chain connects TRBV28 to TRBJ1-2; TRBD1 matches 7 bases. After removal of 5 bases from V and 2 bases from J, the junction contained 11 bases not matched to a gene. The CDR3 covers 16 residues. Germline values: CDR1 MDHEN, CDR2 SYDVKM.

This clone was found once. Other DNA sequences from this sample encode an identical CDR3 as well. The rearrangement joins TRBV28 to TRBJ1-4; 9 bases map to TRBD1. Trimming at V came to 4 bases and at J to 8 bases, leaving 5 bases not matched to a gene. CDR1 and CDR2 from the germline V gene are MDHEN and SYDVKM. The length of the CDR3 is 14 residues. Here the CDR3 reads CASSSGQGPEKLFF. The CDR3 DNA follows: TGTGCCAGCAGTTCCGGACAGGGGCCCGAAAAACTGTTTTTT.

This rearrangement joins TRBV9 to TRBJ2-2, with 7 bases fitting TRBD1. With 2 bases clipped from V and 5 bases from J, the junction kept 6 bases outside the gene matches. CDR3 length equals 15 residues. CDR1 and CDR2 from the germline V gene are SGDLS and YYNGEE. The CDR3 DNA reads as TGTGCCAGCAGCGTGAACAGGGGAGATACCGGGGAGCTGTTTTTT. This gives the protein CASSVNRGDTGELFF.

The chain carries TRBV6-4 and TRBJ2-1; 7 bases are a match to TRBD2. Germline V gene lookup returns CDR1 MRHNA and CDR2 SNTAGT. CDR3 size: 15 residues. V shed 2 bases and J 8 bases; nucleotides not matched to a gene: 9. The CDR3 protein is CASSDMAGVGDEQFF. Written as DNA, the CDR3 is TGTGCCAGCAGTGACATGGCGGGAGTAGGCGATGAGCAGTTCTTC.

The rearrangement links TRBV7-2 to TRBJ2-1; D is ambiguous. Looked up from germline, CDR1 is SGHTA and CDR2 is FQGNSA. The V end lost 0 bases, the J end lost 2 bases, and 8 bases lay between the germline ends. The CDR3 spans 15 residues. The CDR3 is CASSLAQVPYNEQFF. As DNA, the CDR3 is TGTGCCAGCAGCTTAGCCCAGGTGCCCTACAATGAGCAGTTCTTC.

The chain links TRBV7-8 to TRBJ2-2; 8 positions match TRBD2. The CDR3 sequence is 18 residues long. From germline, CDR1 is SGHVS and CDR2 FQNEAQ. V lost 6 bases, J lost 1 base, and 13 bases stayed unmatched. This chain's CDR3 is CASRIGGGRLMNTGELFF. The CDR3 bases are TGTGCCAGCAGGATCGGGGGCGGGAGGCTCATGAACACCGGGGAGCTGTTTTTT. The full variable domain, its missing parts supplied by reference TRBV7-8 and TRBJ2-2, is GAGVSQSPRYKVAKRGQDVALRCDPISGHVSLFWYQQALGQGPEFLTYFQNEAQLDKSGLPSDRFFAERPEGSVSTLKIQRTQQEDSAVYLCASRIGGGRLMNTGELFFGEGSRLTVL.

The J gene is TRBJ2-3, the V gene TRBV27; TRBD2 is a possible D gene (6 bases). Germline CDR1 and CDR2: MNHEY and SMNVEV (reference sequence). This CDR3 is built from 13 residues. V lost 5 bases and J 6 bases, leaving 12 bases between the germline ends. CDR3 DNA: TGTGCCAGCAGTACCGGGGGACGGGATACGCAGTATTTT. It yields the protein CASSTGGRDTQYF.

This sequence joins TRBV5-1 and TRBJ2-7; D remains ambiguous. Trimming took off 2 bases at V and 6 bases at J, with 18 bases between the two ends. The germline CDR1 and CDR2 sequences are SGHRS and YFSETQ. This CDR3 has 15 amino acids. The CDR3 DNA reads TGCGCCAGCAGCTTACCGACGGGCGTTTCGGGCGAGCAGTACTTC. It codes for CASSLPTGVSGEQYF. Full variable domain (remainder filled in from reference TRBV5-1 and TRBJ2-7): KAGVTQTPRYLIKTRGQQVTLSCSPISGHRSVSWYQQTPGQGLQFLFEYFSETQRNKGNFPGRFSGRQFSNSRSEMNVSTLELGDSALYLCASSLPTGVSGEQYFGPGTRLTVT.

The chain recombines TRBV5-6 with TRBJ1-4; TRBD1 matches at 8 bases. CDR3 length equals 15 residues. J gave up 2 bases and V 4 bases, and 4 bases lay outside the gene matches. Germline CDR1 is SGHDT and CDR2 is YYEEEE. CDR3 nucleotide sequence: TGTGCCAGCAGCAGTGGGACAGGTACTAATGAAAAACTGTTTTTT. Amino acids: CASSSGTGTNEKLFF.

CDR3 bases: TGTGCCAGCAGCCGCGGTAGGGCCGTCCTCAGCAATCAGCCCCAGCATTTT. Translating it yields CASSRGRAVLSNQPQHF. The V and J genes are TRBV7-8 and TRBJ1-5; D unclear. This CDR3 has 17 amino acids. Trimming took 5 bases from V and 1 from J, leaving 18 bases between them. CDR1 is SGHVS, CDR2 FQNEAQ, per germline.